The 14 T cell receptor beta chains in this list originate from one sample, sequenced in a study of breast tumors, draining lymph nodes, adjacent tissues. TCRdb recomputed calls from the multiplex PCR reads with MiXCR, one row per CDR3 protein. The table has fewer than 20,000 distinct CDR3 sequences, around half seen once. Sequencing was carried out using tumor-adjacent breast tissue. The origin of the receptors is a female donor with breast cancer. Some clones in this sample may be carry-over from other donors' samples.

V is TRBV24-1 and J is TRBJ2-6; no clear D gene. Germline V lookup: CDR1 KGHDR, CDR2 SFDVKD. The germline V and J ends were trimmed by 5 bases and 0 bases, with 4 bases remaining between them. This CDR3 spans 14 amino acids. DNA of the CDR3: TGTGCCACCAGTGGGAGCTCTGGGGCCAACGTCCTGACTTTC. It specifies CATSGSSGANVLTF.

By sample fraction, this clonotype is medium-sized. The chain has TRBV12-3 or TRBV12-4 and TRBJ1-2, with TRBD1 matching over 7 bases. The trim removed 4 bases at V and 8 bases at J, leaving 7 bases unmatched. The CDR3 runs to 13 residues. CDR3 sequence: CASSSLQGTGYTF. The CDR3 nucleotides read TGTGCCAGCAGTTCACTACAGGGGACGGGCTACACCTTC.

This clonotype was detected only a few times. The gene calls are TRBV5-1 and TRBJ2-5, with D perhaps matching TRBD2 (6 bases). The CDR3 is made up of 15 amino acids. Trimming shortened V by 7 bases and J by 5 bases, and 21 bases separated the two germline ends. Germline-derived CDR1 and CDR2 are SGHRS and YFSETQ. The CDR3 nucleotides are TGCGCCAGCGGACCGGGGGACGGAGGAGAGGAGACCCAGTACTTC. It specifies CASGPGDGGEETQYF.

J is TRBJ2-1 and V is TRBV24-1; 8 nucleotides match TRBD2. The germline gives CDR1 KGHDR, CDR2 SFDVKD. Trimming at V came to 5 bases and at J to 4 bases, leaving 6 bases not matched to a gene. The CDR3 is 15 amino acids. The CDR3 DNA reads as TGTGCCACCAGTGCGGGTAGCGGGATTTACAATGAGCAGTTCTTC. Amino acid sequence: CATSAGSGIYNEQFF.

This clonotype occurred many times. The V gene is TRBV28, the J gene TRBJ2-5, with D possibly being TRBD2 (6 bases). Germline V CDR1 and CDR2: MDHEN, SYDVKM. The CDR3 length is 14 residues. Trimming cost V 4 bases and J 5 bases, with 14 bases left between them. CDR3 in DNA: TGTGCCAGCAGTTCTATGGCGGGGCGGGAGACCCAGTACTTC. Translating it yields CASSSMAGRETQYF.

The CDR3 DNA reads as TGTGCCAGTAGTTCGAGGGGGCGGTCCAATCAGCCCCAGCATTTT. Translated, it gives CASSSRGRSNQPQHF. This rearrangement joins TRBV19 to TRBJ1-5; 7 bases map to TRBD1. V lost 5 bases and J lost 3; bases outside the gene matches: 7. This CDR3 is built from 15 residues. Germline values: CDR1 LNHDA, CDR2 SQIVND (reference sequence). The full variable domain, its missing parts supplied by reference TRBV19 and TRBJ1-5, is DGGITQSPKYLFRKEGQNVTLSCEQNLNHDAMYWYRQDPGQGLRLIYYSQIVNDFQKGDIAEGYSVSREKKESFPLTVTSAQKNPTAFYLCASSSRGRSNQPQHFGDGTRLSIL.

In this sample, this clonotype turned up many times. The genes are TRBV30 and TRBJ2-7; D call uncertain. CDR3 size: 13 residues. The germline CDR1 and CDR2 sequences are GTSNPN and SVGIG (reference sequence). The V gene lost 3 bases and the J gene lost 0 bases, with 9 bases spanning the gap. In DNA form, the CDR3 reads TGTGCCTGGAGGGTCAGAACCTCCTACGAGCAGTACTTC. It is translated as CAWRVRTSYEQYF.

The chain combines TRBV29-1 with TRBJ2-1, with D possibly matching TRBD2 (6 bases). This CDR3 contains 10 residues. Germline CDR1 and CDR2: SQVTM and ANQGSEA. The CDR3 DNA reads as TGCTCCACCGGGGGCAATGAGCAGTTCTTC. It encodes CSTGGNEQFF.

This clonotype was seen many times. The J gene is TRBJ2-4, the V gene TRBV19; D may be TRBD1 (5 bases). CDR1 is LNHDA and CDR2 is SQIVND in the germline V gene (reference sequence). This CDR3 contains 14 residues. V dropped 3 bases and J dropped 5 bases, with 11 bases sitting between them. CDR3 sequence: CASSMVARENIQYF. The CDR3 coding sequence is TGTGCCAGTAGTATGGTGGCCAGGGAAAACATTCAGTACTTC.

The chain has TRBV2 and TRBJ2-5, with D possibly being TRBD1 or TRBD2 (5 bases each). The germline V gene encodes CDR1 SNHLY and CDR2 FYNNEI. The length of the CDR3 is 11 residues. V was trimmed by 8 bases and J by 3 bases, leaving 7 bases between them. The CDR3 protein is CASGGKETQYF. CDR3 DNA: TGTGCCAGCGGGGGAAAAGAGACCCAGTACTTC.

The chain is built from TRBV9 and TRBJ2-1; no clear D. The germline V gene has CDR1 SGDLS and CDR2 YYNGEE. Deletions cut 0 bases from V and 6 bases from J, with 7 bases between. This CDR3 is built from 13 residues. CDR3: CASSVGQFNEQFF. CDR3 in DNA: TGTGCCAGCAGCGTAGGGCAGTTCAATGAGCAGTTCTTC.

This clonotype ranks as medium-sized (0.01 to 0.1%). The rearrangement links TRBV29-1 to TRBJ2-3; 9 bases align to TRBD1. Germline CDR1 is SQVTM and CDR2 is ANQGSEA. There are 13 residues in the CDR3. This CDR3 is CSSGQGVADTQYF. The DNA for the CDR3 is TGCAGTTCGGGACAGGGTGTCGCAGATACGCAGTATTTT.

The chain recombines TRBV11-2 with TRBJ2-7; weak D call: TRBD1 (6 bases). Germline CDR1 SGHAT, CDR2 FQNNGV. Trimming took 5 bases from V and 2 from J, leaving 16 bases between them. The length of the CDR3 is 15 residues. The DNA for the CDR3 is TGTGCCAGCAGCCCCGACTCCGGGACAACCTACGAGCAGTACTTC. Residues: CASSPDSGTTYEQYF. The whole variable domain, filled in from reference TRBV11-2 and TRBJ2-7, reads EAGVAQSPRYKIIEKRQSVAFWCNPISGHATLYWYQQILGQGPKLLIQFQNNGVVDDSQLPKDRFSAERLKGVDSTLKIQPAKLEDSAVYLCASSPDSGTTYEQYFGPGTRLTVT.

The chain recombines TRBV20-1 with TRBJ2-5, with D possibly TRBD2 on 5 matching bases. This CDR3 has 14 residues. Trimming removed 6 bases from V and 5 bases from J, with 19 bases in between. Germline V gene lookup returns CDR1 DFQATT and CDR2 SNEGSKA (reference sequence). The CDR3 nucleotides read TGCAGTGCCAGCAGTGAAAGTCAGCGGGAGACCCAGTACTTC. This encodes CSASSESQRETQYF.